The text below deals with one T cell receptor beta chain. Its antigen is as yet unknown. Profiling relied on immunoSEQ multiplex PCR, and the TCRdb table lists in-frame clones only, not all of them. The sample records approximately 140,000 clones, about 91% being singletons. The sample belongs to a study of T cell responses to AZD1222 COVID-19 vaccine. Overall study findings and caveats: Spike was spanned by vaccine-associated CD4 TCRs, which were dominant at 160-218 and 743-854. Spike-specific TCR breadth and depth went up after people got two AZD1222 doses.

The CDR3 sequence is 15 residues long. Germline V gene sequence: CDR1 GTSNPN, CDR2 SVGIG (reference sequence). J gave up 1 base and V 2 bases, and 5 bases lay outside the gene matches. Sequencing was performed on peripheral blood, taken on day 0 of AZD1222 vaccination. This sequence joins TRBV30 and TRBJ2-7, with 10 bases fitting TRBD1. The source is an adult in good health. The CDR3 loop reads CAWSRGQGVSYEQYF. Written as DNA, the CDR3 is TGTGCCTGGAGTCGCGGACAGGGGGTATCCTACGAGCAGTACTTC.